The 30 T cell receptor beta chains given below trace back to one sample, sequenced in a study of T cells in localized non-small cell lung cancer. TCRdb keeps only in-frame clones here, not all; method: immunoSEQ multiplex PCR. This sample yields tens of thousands of clones, of which around 90% are seen a single time; under 30% belongs to the top ten. Sequenced material: peripheral blood, taken before any cancer treatment. The receptors derive from a female donor over 55 with stage I lung adenocarcinoma.

The chain has TRBV5-1 and TRBJ2-3; D unclear. This CDR3 has 16 residues. V was shortened by 1 base and J by 2 bases, with 14 bases between the two germline ends. Germline values: CDR1 SGHRS, CDR2 YFSETQ. The CDR3 sequence is CASSLYYSLTTDTQYF. The CDR3 bases are TGCGCCAGCAGCTTGTACTACTCCCTTACCACAGATACGCAGTATTTT.

The chain joins TRBV5-4 to TRBJ2-1; 9 bases are shared with TRBD2. The junction had 5 bases not matched to a gene; V was cut back by 1 base and J by 0 bases. Germline CDR1 is SGHNT and CDR2 is YYREEE (reference sequence). The length of the CDR3 is 17 residues. In DNA, the CDR3 is TGTGCCAGCAGCTTGCCTAGCGGGGCCAGCTCCTACAATGAGCAGTTCTTC. Amino acid sequence: CASSLPSGASSYNEQFF.

This clone has only one observation. The chain recombines TRBV6-1 with TRBJ1-2; 7 bases match TRBD1. V dropped 5 bases and J dropped 8; count of bases not matched to a gene: 5. This CDR3 is 12 amino acids long. Germline-derived CDR1 and CDR2 are MNHNS and SASEGT. The CDR3 coding sequence is TGTGCCAGCAGTAACAGGGGTCGGGGCTACACCTTC. It yields the protein CASSNRGRGYTF.

The rearrangement joins TRBV30 to TRBJ1-2; possible D gene TRBD1, 5 bases. V was pared by 6 bases and J by 3 bases, with 17 bases between. Germline CDR1 and CDR2: GTSNPN and SVGIG (reference sequence). The length of the CDR3 is 14 residues. The CDR3 here is CACPTGTSYYGYTF. CDR3 in DNA: TGTGCCTGCCCCACCGGGACCTCTTACTATGGCTACACCTTC. The variable domain in full, with the rest retrieved from reference TRBV30 and TRBJ1-2, is SQTIHQWPATLVQPVGSPLSLECTVEGTSNPNLYWYRQAAGRGLQLLFYSVGIGQISSEVPQNLSASRPQDRQFILSSKKLLLSDSGFYLCACPTGTSYYGYTFGSGTRLTVV.

The CDR3 DNA is TGCGCCAGCAGCCAGGGGGTGAACACTGAAGCTTTCTTT. Protein sequence: CASSQGVNTEAFF. This chain uses TRBV5-1 with TRBJ1-1; TRBD1 aligns across 7 bases. Germline V CDR1 and CDR2: SGHRS, YFSETQ. V gave up 4 bases and J gave up 0 bases; unmatched junction bases: 0. The CDR3 has 13 residues. Full variable domain (missing parts from reference TRBV5-1 and TRBJ1-1): KAGVTQTPRYLIKTRGQQVTLSCSPISGHRSVSWYQQTPGQGLQFLFEYFSETQRNKGNFPGRFSGRQFSNSRSEMNVSTLELGDSALYLCASSQGVNTEAFFGQGTRLTVV.

CDR3 DNA sequence: TGTGCCAGCTCACGAGACAGCTTCACCGGGGAGCTGTTTTTT. Translation: CASSRDSFTGELFF. The J gene is TRBJ2-2, the V gene TRBV18; TRBD1 might be the D (5 bases). The CDR3 has 14 amino acids. Between the trimmed V and J ends, which lost 4 bases and 4 bases, there was a span of 10 bases. CDR1 and CDR2 from the germline V gene are KGHSH and LQKENI.

V and J are TRBV18 and TRBJ1-5, with D maybe TRBD1 (5 bases). V shed 5 bases and J shed 7 bases, with 15 bases lying between them. The CDR3 totals 14 residues. Germline V CDR1 and CDR2: KGHSH, LQKENI. Here the CDR3 reads CASSSNQGNQPQHF. The CDR3 DNA follows: TGTGCCAGCTCATCAAACCAGGGTAACCAGCCCCAGCATTTT.

This sequence joins TRBV10-3 and TRBJ1-2; a weak D match, TRBD1 (6 bases). Trimming stripped 3 bases from V and 8 bases from J, with 7 bases between. The CDR3 runs 11 residues. Germline V gives CDR1 ENHRY, CDR2 SYGVKD. Here the CDR3 reads CAISEDRGYTF. The CDR3 DNA sequence: TGTGCCATCAGTGAAGACAGGGGCTACACCTTC.

The chain uses TRBV6-5 and TRBJ1-1; no firm D call. Germline CDR1 and CDR2: MNHEY and SVGAGI. This CDR3 is built from 13 residues. Trimming cost V 7 bases and J 5 bases, with 14 bases left between them. The CDR3 DNA is TGTGCCAGCATCCGCCCACCTGGGACTGAAGCTTTCTTT. Protein product: CASIRPPGTEAFF.

The CDR3 is CASSVIQGGATNYGYTF. In nucleotides, the CDR3 is TGTGCCAGCAGTGTCATCCAAGGGGGGGCTACAAACTATGGCTACACCTTC. The chain recombines TRBV6-1 with TRBJ1-2; weak D call: TRBD1 (6 bases). The CDR3 extends over 17 amino acids. Deletions cut 4 bases from V and 2 bases from J, with 20 bases between. From germline, CDR1 is MNHNS and CDR2 SASEGT.

CDR3 amino acids: CASSWLAGATGELFF. The CDR3 coding sequence is TGCGCCAGCAGCTGGCTAGCGGGGGCAACCGGGGAGCTGTTTTTT. This rearrangement joins TRBV5-1 to TRBJ2-2, with 10 bases lining up with TRBD2. CDR3 length equals 15 residues. Germline values: CDR1 SGHRS, CDR2 YFSETQ. V was clipped by 3 bases and J by 5 bases; unmatched bases: 4. Based on the CDR3 plus reference TRBV5-1 and TRBJ2-2, the full variable domain is KAGVTQTPRYLIKTRGQQVTLSCSPISGHRSVSWYQQTPGQGLQFLFEYFSETQRNKGNFPGRFSGRQFSNSRSEMNVSTLELGDSALYLCASSWLAGATGELFFGEGSRLTVL.

The chain has TRBV28 and TRBJ1-4, with D hard to call. The V gene's germline CDR1 is MDHEN and CDR2 SYDVKM. The CDR3 loop spans 16 amino acids. Trimming pared 5 bases from V and 5 bases from J, leaving 18 bases between. The CDR3 region has the DNA TGTGCCAGCAGTCCCGCGGGATTGTCAGTCAATGAAAAACTGTTTTTT. Translated, it gives CASSPAGLSVNEKLFF.

The J gene is TRBJ2-3, the V gene TRBV7-3, with a tentative D call TRBD1 (5 bases). Germline V gene data show CDR1 as SGHTA and CDR2 as FQGTGA. V lost 3 bases, J lost 6 bases, and 10 bases lay in between. CDR3 size: 13 residues. CDR3 residues: CASSFSQADTQYF. CDR3 nucleotide sequence: TGTGCCAGCAGCTTTTCACAGGCGGATACGCAGTATTTT.

The V and J genes are TRBV28 and TRBJ2-1; 11 positions match TRBD2. CDR1 MDHEN and CDR2 SYDVKM come from the germline V gene. Trimming removed 6 bases from V and 7 bases from J; junction bases left unmatched: 2. The CDR3 runs 13 residues. The chain's CDR3 is CASRLAGANEQFF. DNA of the CDR3: TGTGCCAGCAGACTAGCGGGAGCGAATGAGCAGTTCTTC.

The gene calls are TRBV28 and TRBJ2-7; D gene uncertain. V lost 8 bases and J lost 5, with 10 bases in between. This CDR3 has 11 amino acids. Germline lookup yields CDR1 MDHEN and CDR2 SYDVKM. CDR3: CASSRQNEQYF. CDR3 sequence (DNA): TGTGCCAGCTCCCGCCAGAACGAGCAGTACTTC.

The V gene is TRBV5-1, the J gene TRBJ2-6; D is uncertain. This CDR3 has 13 amino acids. Germline assignment: CDR1 SGHRS and CDR2 YFSETQ. The V gene lost 7 bases and the J gene lost 2 bases, with 7 bases spanning the gap. The CDR3 nucleotides read TGCGCCAGCTCCTTCACTGGGGCCAACGTCCTGACTTTC. Its protein is CASSFTGANVLTF.

This chain uses TRBV19 with TRBJ1-5; D unresolved. CDR3 size: 12 residues. Germline-derived CDR1 and CDR2 are LNHDA and SQIVND (reference sequence). The ends were cut back, 3 bases at V and 6 bases at J, with 6 bases in the middle. The CDR3 sequence is CASSIGVQPQHF. CDR3 nucleotide sequence: TGTGCCAGTAGTATTGGGGTTCAGCCCCAGCATTTT.

The rearrangement links TRBV4-1 to TRBJ2-7; no reliable D call. Germline CDR1 reads MGHRA; CDR2 reads YSYEKL. V lost 0 bases and J lost 2, with 2 bases in between. The CDR3 is 12 residues long. The CDR3 is CASSQDTYEQYF. CDR3 in DNA: TGCGCCAGCAGCCAAGATACCTACGAGCAGTACTTC.

The chain carries TRBV5-1 and TRBJ2-5; 11 bases are a match to TRBD1. V lost 4 bases, J lost 2 bases, and 4 bases stayed unmatched. The CDR3 loop spans 15 amino acids. CDR1 is SGHRS, CDR2 YFSETQ, per germline. CDR3 bases: TGCGCCAGCAGCATCGGACAGGGGGCACAAGAGACCCAGTACTTC. It encodes CASSIGQGAQETQYF.

The chain is built from TRBV7-2 and TRBJ1-1; unclear D gene. Germline V lookup: CDR1 SGHTA, CDR2 FQGNSA. The CDR3 length is 14 residues. Trimming took 3 bases from V and 2 from J, leaving 10 bases between them. CDR3 nucleotides: TGTGCCAGCAGCTTCTCAAGAGGAAACACTGAAGCTTTCTTT. Its protein is CASSFSRGNTEAFF. The variable domain in full, completed from reference TRBV7-2 and TRBJ1-1, reads GAGVSQSPSNKVTEKGKDVELRCDPISGHTALYWYRQSLGQGLEFLIYFQGNSAPDKSGLPSDRFSAERTGGSVSTLTIQRTQQEDSAVYLCASSFSRGNTEAFFGQGTRLTVV.

DNA for the CDR3: TGTGCCATCAGTGCGGAAACTTCAACCTACGAGCAGTACTTC. This sequence encodes CAISAETSTYEQYF. The chain carries TRBV10-3 and TRBJ2-7; D is unresolved. V dropped 4 bases and J dropped 2 bases, with 12 bases sitting between them. The CDR3 has 14 amino acids. In germline, CDR1 is ENHRY, CDR2 SYGVKD.

The table lists this clone with a count of one. The genes are TRBV6-1 and TRBJ2-3; D call uncertain. The germline V gene has CDR1 MNHNS and CDR2 SASEGT. V gave up 10 bases and J gave up 4 bases, with 18 bases separating them. The CDR3 runs to 14 residues. CDR3 in DNA: TGTGCCACCTCAGGACCCCACGGCGCAGATACGCAGTATTTT. Translated: CATSGPHGADTQYF.

The chain recombines TRBV27 with TRBJ1-5; D not resolved. The CDR3 is 12 residues long. Germline CDR1 reads MNHEY; CDR2 reads SMNVEV (reference sequence). With 6 bases removed from V and 3 bases from J, the gap between germline ends came to 6 bases. The CDR3 spells CASSPLNQPQHF. CDR3 bases: TGTGCCAGCAGCCCACTCAATCAGCCCCAGCATTTT.

The chain joins TRBV5-1 to TRBJ2-5, with 7 bases that match TRBD2. J was trimmed by 4 bases and V by 6 bases; bases with no gene match: 15. Germline V CDR1 and CDR2: SGHRS, YFSETQ. The CDR3 runs to 16 residues. CDR3 protein: CASTPLAGVFPETQYF. In DNA, the CDR3 is TGCGCCAGCACTCCCCTGGCGGGAGTCTTTCCAGAGACCCAGTACTTC.

V gene TRBV5-1 combines with J gene TRBJ2-3; TRBD1 matches at 8 bases. Germline trimming cut 1 base from V and 0 bases from J; bases unmatched to any gene: 1. Germline CDR1 SGHRS, CDR2 YFSETQ. The CDR3 length is 15 residues. The CDR3 region has the DNA TGCGCCAGCAGCTTGAACAGGGGGAGCACAGATACGCAGTATTTT. Translation: CASSLNRGSTDTQYF.

The V call is TRBV7-9, the J call TRBJ1-2, with D uncertain. Germline CDR1 and CDR2: SEHNR and FQNEAQ (reference sequence). There are 13 residues in the CDR3. V was trimmed by 2 bases and J by 7 bases, leaving 11 bases between them. The CDR3 region is CASSLIGRPGYTF. Here the CDR3 DNA reads TGTGCCAGCAGCTTAATAGGCCGCCCTGGCTACACCTTC.

The chain recombines TRBV7-9 with TRBJ1-4, with 9 bases lining up with TRBD1. The junction had 5 bases not matched to a gene; V was cut back by 5 bases and J by 7 bases. The germline V gene encodes CDR1 SEHNR and CDR2 FQNEAQ (reference sequence). The CDR3 runs 14 residues. CDR3 nucleotides: TGTGCCAGCAGCCAACAGGGGGCGCGTGAAAAACTGTTTTTT. Protein product: CASSQQGAREKLFF.

This clone showed up just once. The chain joins TRBV18 to TRBJ1-5; no reliable D call. Germline assignment: CDR1 KGHSH and CDR2 LQKENI. The CDR3 has 13 residues. Trimming stripped 2 bases from V and 3 bases from J, with 5 bases between. CDR3 sequence: CASSPGDNQPQHF. CDR3 nucleotide sequence: TGTGCCAGCTCACCAGGGGACAATCAGCCCCAGCATTTT. Combining the CDR3 with reference TRBV18 and TRBJ1-5 gives the whole variable domain NAGVMQNPRHLVRRRGQEARLRCSPMKGHSHVYWYRQLPEEGLKFMVYLQKENIIDESGMPKERFSAEFPKEGPSILRIQQVVRGDSAAYFCASSPGDNQPQHFGDGTRLSIL.

This chain uses TRBV29-1 with TRBJ2-3, with D tentatively TRBD1 or TRBD2 (5 bases each). CDR1 is SQVTM and CDR2 is ANQGSEA in the germline V gene. V was pared by 5 bases and J by 4 bases, with 16 bases between. This CDR3 contains 14 residues. The CDR3 region is CSVLPGPQSDTQYF. The CDR3 region has the DNA TGCAGCGTTCTTCCGGGACCGCAATCAGATACGCAGTATTTT.

This chain joins TRBV7-9 and TRBJ1-2, with D hard to call. CDR1 and CDR2 (germline): SEHNR, FQNEAQ (reference sequence). V was clipped by 4 bases and J by 1 base, with 13 bases between them. The CDR3 loop spans 15 amino acids. The DNA of the CDR3 is TGTGCCAGCAGCTACAGCCTTACCCTTAACTATGGCTACACCTTC. Its protein is CASSYSLTLNYGYTF.